The T cell receptor beta chain under discussion was sequenced for a study of T cells of healthy individuals. This clonotype was counted many times. The trim removed 6 bases at V and 2 bases at J, leaving 3 bases unmatched. The CDR3 sequence is 15 residues long. Germline CDR1 reads MDHEN; CDR2 reads SYDVKM. One entry per CDR3 protein results from TCRdb running MiXCR on the 5' RACE reads. Among 40,000 to 45,000 distinct CDR3 sequences listed, approximately 5% were seen once. The chain employs TRBV28 and TRBJ2-1; 11 nucleotides line up with TRBD1. The TCR originated in a human donor in good health. The CDR3 sequence is CASSTGQGAYNEQFF. The CDR3 DNA reads TGTGCCAGCAGCACGGGACAGGGGGCCTACAATGAGCAGTTCTTC.